This TCR beta chain derives from a study of PD-L1 blockade in urothelial cancer. Study-wide context: Investigators checked blood 3 weeks (second dose) and 6 weeks after treatment start.

V was cut by 5 bases and J by 7 bases, with 15 bases left in between. This CDR3 has 12 amino acids. CDR1 is SQVTM and CDR2 is ANQGSEA in the germline V gene. The method was immunoSEQ multiplex PCR; TCRdb's version includes in-frame clones alone and lacks a portion of them. The table includes approximately 79,000 clones, roughly 87% detected once. The material sequenced was PBMCs, taken around atezolizumab (anti-PD-L1) treatment. V and J are TRBV29-1 and TRBJ2-7; D may be TRBD2 (6 bases). The source is a woman aged 70-85 years with urothelial cancer. The CDR3 DNA follows: TGCAGCGTTCCCAGCGGGCCGGGGGAGCAGTACTTC. Translated: CSVPSGPGEQYF.